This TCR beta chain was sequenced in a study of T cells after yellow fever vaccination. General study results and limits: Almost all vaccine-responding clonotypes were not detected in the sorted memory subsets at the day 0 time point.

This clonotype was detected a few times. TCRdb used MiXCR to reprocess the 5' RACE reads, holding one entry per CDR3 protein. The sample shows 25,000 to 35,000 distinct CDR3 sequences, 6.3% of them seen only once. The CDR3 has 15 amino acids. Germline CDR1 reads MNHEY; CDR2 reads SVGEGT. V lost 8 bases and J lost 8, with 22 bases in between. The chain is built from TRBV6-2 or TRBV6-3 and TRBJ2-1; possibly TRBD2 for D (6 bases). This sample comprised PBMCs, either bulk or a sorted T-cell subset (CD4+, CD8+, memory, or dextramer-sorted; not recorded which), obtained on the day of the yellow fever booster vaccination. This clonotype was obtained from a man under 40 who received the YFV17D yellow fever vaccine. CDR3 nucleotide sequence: TGTGCCAGCCAACGTCCAATGGCGGGAACCCATGAGCAGTTCTTC. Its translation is CASQRPMAGTHEQFF.